These 32 T cell receptor beta chains share one sample of origin, sequenced in a study of CD8+ T cells in alopecia areata. RNA extraction and reverse transcription yielded cDNA as sequencing template. Generated by immunoSEQ multiplex PCR, the TCRdb table keeps only in-frame clones and is missing some. The sample carries 130,000 or so clones, almost 50% recorded once. Sequenced material: CD8+ T cells sorted from blood, taken at week 0. The source of these receptors is a human donor with alopecia areata.

There are a few counts of this clone. The chain has TRBV7-9 and TRBJ2-1, with unresolved D. Germline V CDR1 and CDR2: SEHNR, FQNEAQ (reference sequence). The CDR3 runs 13 residues. Between the trimmed V and J ends, which lost 5 bases and 8 bases, there was a span of 13 bases. The CDR3 DNA reads TGTGCCAGCAGCCGGACGGACGTGGATGAGCAGTTCTTC. The encoded protein is CASSRTDVDEQFF.

A few counts support this clone. The chain carries TRBV15 and TRBJ1-5; no clear D. This CDR3 comprises 13 residues. Germline CDR1 and CDR2: LNHNV and YYDKDF (reference sequence). V lost 6 bases to trimming and J lost 4 bases, with 10 bases between them. The CDR3 region is CATRVQSNQPQHF. In DNA form, the CDR3 reads TGTGCCACCAGGGTCCAGTCTAATCAGCCCCAGCATTTT. Looking up the rest from reference TRBV15 and TRBJ1-5 gives the full variable domain: DAMVIQNPRYQVTQFGKPVTLSCSQTLNHNVMYWYQQKSSQAPKLLFHYYDKDFNNEADTPDNFQSRRPNTSFCFLDIRSPGLGDTAMYLCATRVQSNQPQHFGDGTRLSIL.

V and J are TRBV9 and TRBJ2-1; tentatively, D is TRBD1 or TRBD2 (6 bases each). The ends were cut back, 6 bases at V and 0 bases at J, with 10 bases in the middle. CDR3 size: 14 residues. CDR1 and CDR2 from the germline V gene are SGDLS and YYNGEE. The CDR3 reads CASTRDTSYNEQFF. The CDR3, as DNA: TGTGCCAGCACGCGGGACACCTCCTACAATGAGCAGTTCTTC.

The chain carries TRBV7-9 and TRBJ1-1; no clear D gene. Germline values: CDR1 SEHNR, CDR2 FQNEAQ (reference sequence). The CDR3 is 13 residues long. V lost 1 base and J 2 bases, leaving 5 bases between the germline ends. The CDR3 nucleotides are TGTGCCAGCAGCTTAGGGATCAACACTGAAGCTTTCTTT. Residues: CASSLGINTEAFF.

This chain connects TRBV5-6 to TRBJ1-2; TRBD1 matches 9 bases. With 1 base clipped from V and 2 bases from J, the junction kept 6 bases outside the gene matches. This CDR3 is 16 amino acids long. Germline V CDR1 and CDR2: SGHDT, YYEEEE. The CDR3 DNA reads as TGTGCCAGCAGCTTGTATCCCGGGACAGGGAACTATGGCTACACCTTC. Translated, it gives CASSLYPGTGNYGYTF.

The chain employs TRBV19 and TRBJ1-2; no firm D call. V dropped 1 base and J dropped 0 bases, with 9 bases sitting between them. The CDR3 loop spans 15 amino acids. Germline loops: CDR1 LNHDA, CDR2 SQIVND (reference sequence). Written as DNA, the CDR3 is TGTGCCAGTAGTATAGTTGGCCAGTCTAACTATGGCTACACCTTC. Amino acids: CASSIVGQSNYGYTF.

V usage is TRBV29-1 and J usage is TRBJ1-2; D may be TRBD1 (6 bases). Germline CDR1 is SQVTM and CDR2 is ANQGSEA. The V end was cut by 0 bases, the J end by 4 bases, with 21 bases between. This CDR3 spans 17 amino acids. CDR3 nucleotides: TGCAGCGTTGAAGACCAGTTGGGAGACAGGCATTTCTATGGCTACACCTTC. This sequence encodes CSVEDQLGDRHFYGYTF.

This clone was detected only a few times. The chain has TRBV13 and TRBJ1-2; 8 bases match TRBD1. Trimming at V came to 3 bases and at J to 6 bases, leaving 3 bases not matched to a gene. CDR1 and CDR2 from the germline V gene are PRHDT and FYEKMQ (reference sequence). The CDR3 has 13 residues. CDR3 DNA sequence: TGTGCCAGCAGCTTCCAGGGGGCTAATGGCTACACCTTC. This codes for CASSFQGANGYTF.

The J gene is TRBJ1-2, the V gene TRBV29-1; D gene uncertain. This CDR3 has 12 amino acids. Looked up from germline, CDR1 is SQVTM and CDR2 is ANQGSEA. V was cut by 7 bases and J by 3 bases, with 12 bases left in between. The CDR3 coding sequence is TGCAGCGGCCACTTTGGACACTATGGCTACACCTTC. Its protein product is CSGHFGHYGYTF.

V and J are TRBV30 and TRBJ2-5; D possibly uses TRBD1 or TRBD2 (5 bases each). The DNA end favors TRBJ2-7, so the J call may be wrong. CDR3 length: 13 amino acids. Germline CDR1 is GTSNPN and CDR2 is SVGIG (reference sequence). The CDR3 loop reads CAWSWDGTYEQYF. DNA of the CDR3: TGTGCCTGGAGTTGGGACGGCACCTACGAGCAGTACTTC.

This sequence joins TRBV29-1 and TRBJ2-1; D might be TRBD2 (6 bases). This CDR3 is 11 amino acids long. V was shortened by 3 bases and J by 7 bases, with 7 bases between the two germline ends. The V gene's germline CDR1 is SQVTM and CDR2 ANQGSEA. The CDR3 DNA is TGCAGCGTTGAGGCGGGGAATGAGCAGTTCTTC. Translated: CSVEAGNEQFF.

The chain has TRBV29-1 and TRBJ2-2; D is unclear. Trimming left V 5 bases short and J 7 bases short, with 8 bases between. Germline V gives CDR1 SQVTM, CDR2 ANQGSEA. This CDR3 has 11 amino acids. This CDR3 reads CSVLFIGELFF. As DNA, the CDR3 is TGCAGCGTTCTTTTTATCGGGGAGCTGTTTTTT.

The V gene is TRBV6-1, the J gene TRBJ2-6; perhaps TRBD1 as D (5 bases). The CDR3 consists of 15 residues. Trimming pared 7 bases from V and 2 bases from J, leaving 12 bases between. The germline V gene has CDR1 MNHNS and CDR2 SASEGT. The CDR3 DNA sequence: TGTGCCAGCAAATGGGGCCCACCTGGGGCCAACGTCCTGACTTTC. It codes for CASKWGPPGANVLTF.

This clone showed up just a few times. J is TRBJ2-3 and V is TRBV7-9; D remains unclear. There are 15 residues in the CDR3. The germline gives CDR1 SEHNR, CDR2 FQNEAQ (reference sequence). V lost 5 bases to trimming and J lost 0 bases, with 12 bases between them. The CDR3 sequence is CASSPPSPSTDTQYF. In DNA form, the CDR3 reads TGTGCCAGCAGCCCTCCAAGCCCTAGCACAGATACGCAGTATTTT.

The chain has TRBV27 and TRBJ2-2; 12 positions agree with TRBD2. J lost 7 bases, V lost 6 bases, and 6 bases had no gene match. Germline values: CDR1 MNHEY, CDR2 SMNVEV (reference sequence). This CDR3 has 15 residues. The CDR3 protein is CASSPSGGAFGELFF. The CDR3 bases are TGTGCCAGCAGCCCTAGCGGGGGGGCGTTCGGGGAGCTGTTTTTT.

The chain combines TRBV5-1 with TRBJ2-2; 9 nucleotides line up with TRBD2. The CDR3 contains 16 residues. V dropped 0 bases and J dropped 6; count of bases not matched to a gene: 6. In germline, CDR1 is SGHRS, CDR2 YFSETQ. The CDR3 coding sequence is TGCGCCAGCAGCTTGGACCTAGCGGGGAGTTCCGGGGAGCTGTTTTTT. Translation: CASSLDLAGSSGELFF.

The chain carries TRBV30 and TRBJ2-7; D is undetermined. V lost 0 bases to trimming and J lost 2 bases, with 8 bases between them. Looked up from germline, CDR1 is GTSNPN and CDR2 is SVGIG (reference sequence). This CDR3 has 13 amino acids. The CDR3 sequence is CAWSVGRTYEQYF. The CDR3, as DNA: TGTGCCTGGAGTGTGGGTAGAACCTACGAGCAGTACTTC.

The rearrangement uses TRBV7-3 and TRBJ2-3; 8 nucleotides line up with TRBD2. CDR1 is SGHTA and CDR2 is FQGTGA in the germline V gene. Trimming took 0 bases from V and 4 from J; bases not matched to a gene: 3. The CDR3 length is 15 residues. CDR3 in DNA: TGTGCCAGCAGCTTAACCGGGGGGGCCGCAGATACGCAGTATTTT. Translation gives CASSLTGGAADTQYF.

This chain joins TRBV6-6 and TRBJ2-7; D remains ambiguous. V was pared by 8 bases and J by 0 bases, with 8 bases between. CDR3 size: 12 residues. The germline V gene has CDR1 MNHNY and CDR2 SVGAGI (reference sequence). The CDR3 region has the DNA TGTGCCAGCGGCCCAATCTCCTACGAGCAGTACTTC. Residues: CASGPISYEQYF.

V and J are TRBV5-5 and TRBJ1-1; D is unclear. This CDR3 region has 13 residues. Germline CDR1 reads SGHKS; CDR2 reads YYEKEE (reference sequence). The V end was cut by 3 bases, the J end by 1 base, with 7 bases between. The chain's CDR3 is CASSSIPNTEAFF. The CDR3, as DNA: TGTGCCAGCAGCTCCATCCCGAACACTGAAGCTTTCTTT.

This clone appeared a single time. CDR3 bases: TGTGCCAGCAGCGTAGGTGATGAAAATCAGCCCCAGCATTTT. It specifies CASSVGDENQPQHF. The chain recombines TRBV9 with TRBJ1-5, with unresolved D. The CDR3 runs 14 residues. V was shortened by 0 bases and J by 4 bases, with 8 bases between the two germline ends. CDR1 and CDR2 (germline): SGDLS, YYNGEE.

The chain joins TRBV9 to TRBJ2-7, with a tentative D call TRBD2 (6 bases). The germline V and J ends were trimmed by 0 bases and 2 bases, with 21 bases remaining between them. The CDR3 consists of 18 residues. The germline V gene encodes CDR1 SGDLS and CDR2 YYNGEE. The DNA for the CDR3 is TGTGCCAGCAGCGTAGTAACAGGCGTCGCGGCGGGGACCTACGAGCAGTACTTC. It encodes CASSVVTGVAAGTYEQYF.

The gene calls are TRBV14 and TRBJ2-2, with 7 bases matching TRBD1. Germline V gene lookup returns CDR1 SGHDN and CDR2 FVKESK. This CDR3 spans 16 amino acids. V was pared by 1 base and J by 3 bases, with 5 bases of the junction left unmatched. Here the CDR3 reads CASSQGPRGYTGELFF. Here the CDR3 DNA reads TGTGCCAGCAGCCAAGGTCCCAGGGGGTACACCGGGGAGCTGTTTTTT.

This clone was counted only a few times. The V gene is TRBV4-1, the J gene TRBJ1-6; D uncertain. The CDR3 is 13 amino acids. The germline CDR1 and CDR2 sequences are MGHRA and YSYEKL. Trimming shortened V by 3 bases and J by 9 bases, and 9 bases separated the two germline ends. The CDR3 protein is CASSQTPVSPLHF. The CDR3 nucleotides read TGCGCCAGCAGCCAGACCCCCGTTTCACCCCTCCACTTT.

The V call is TRBV5-6, the J call TRBJ2-1; no firm D call. The CDR3 is 16 residues long. V lost 0 bases and J 0 bases, leaving 10 bases between the germline ends. The V gene's germline CDR1 is SGHDT and CDR2 YYEEEE. The CDR3 DNA reads as TGTGCCAGCAGCTTGGGAGAACTTAGCTCCTACAATGAGCAGTTCTTC. This codes for CASSLGELSSYNEQFF.

This clone was detected a few times. The rearrangement joins TRBV27 to TRBJ2-7; 7 bases agree with TRBD2. The CDR3 loop spans 14 amino acids. Per the germline V gene, CDR1 is MNHEY and CDR2 is SMNVEV (reference sequence). V dropped 8 bases and J dropped 1; count of bases not matched to a gene: 8. CDR3 coding DNA: TGTGCCAGCGGGCCCGGGGGGTGGTCCTACGAGCAGTACTTC. Protein sequence: CASGPGGWSYEQYF.

As regards this clone: Distinct nucleotide sequences in the sample also encode this CDR3. CDR3 DNA sequence: TGTGCCAGCAGTGAAGCGGGGGGGACCGATACGCAGTATTTT. Its protein product is CASSEAGGTDTQYF. The chain employs TRBV6-4 and TRBJ2-3; 10 nucleotides agree with TRBD2. Trimming removed 3 bases from V and 6 bases from J; junction bases left unmatched: 3. CDR1 is MRHNA, CDR2 SNTAGT, per germline. The CDR3 sequence is 14 residues long.

This clone was counted at least ten times. The chain carries TRBV6-4 and TRBJ2-3; a weak D match, TRBD1 (5 bases). CDR1 is MRHNA, CDR2 SNTAGT, per germline. This CDR3 contains 14 residues. Trimming shortened V by 4 bases and J by 3 bases, and 11 bases separated the two germline ends. The CDR3 DNA sequence: TGTGCCAGCAGTGTGTCAGGGTCAACAGATACGCAGTATTTT. It codes for CASSVSGSTDTQYF.

The genes are TRBV6-5 and TRBJ1-1; D call uncertain. CDR3 length: 16 amino acids. V was shortened by 0 bases and J by 0 bases, with 11 bases between the two germline ends. Per germline, CDR1 MNHEY and CDR2 SVGAGI. The DNA for the CDR3 is TGTGCCAGCAGTTACTCGAAGGCCCGAATGAACACTGAAGCTTTCTTT. Translated: CASSYSKARMNTEAFF.

The CDR3 region is CASSSWTGQETQYF. The CDR3 coding sequence is TGTGCCAGTAGCTCATGGACAGGGCAGGAGACCCAGTACTTC. This chain uses TRBV19 with TRBJ2-5; 8 bases line up with TRBD1. Germline CDR1 is LNHDA and CDR2 is SQIVND (reference sequence). CDR3 size: 14 residues. The V segment lost 6 bases and the J segment 5 bases; nucleotides outside the gene matches: 8.

This chain uses TRBV30 with TRBJ1-1; 8 bases line up with TRBD1. CDR1 GTSNPN and CDR2 SVGIG come from the germline V gene (reference sequence). The CDR3 is 13 amino acids. J gave up 5 bases and V 5 bases, and 7 bases lay outside the gene matches. This chain's CDR3 is CAWGLQGATEAFF. CDR3 nucleotide sequence: TGTGCCTGGGGACTCCAGGGGGCGACTGAAGCTTTCTTT.

A few counts support this clone. This rearrangement joins TRBV7-9 to TRBJ1-1; D unclear. V was trimmed by 3 bases and J by 8 bases, leaving 10 bases between them. The CDR3 totals 12 residues. Germline CDR1 reads SEHNR; CDR2 reads FQNEAQ (reference sequence). CDR3 region: CASSLGTTEAFF. Written as DNA, the CDR3 is TGTGCCAGCAGCTTGGGTACAACCGAAGCTTTCTTT. Complete variable domain (other parts from reference TRBV7-9 and TRBJ1-1): DTGVSQNPRHKITKRGQNVTFRCDPISEHNRLYWYRQTLGQGPEFLTYFQNEAQLEKSRLLSDRFSAERPKGSFSTLEIQRTEQGDSAMYLCASSLGTTEAFFGQGTRLTVV.